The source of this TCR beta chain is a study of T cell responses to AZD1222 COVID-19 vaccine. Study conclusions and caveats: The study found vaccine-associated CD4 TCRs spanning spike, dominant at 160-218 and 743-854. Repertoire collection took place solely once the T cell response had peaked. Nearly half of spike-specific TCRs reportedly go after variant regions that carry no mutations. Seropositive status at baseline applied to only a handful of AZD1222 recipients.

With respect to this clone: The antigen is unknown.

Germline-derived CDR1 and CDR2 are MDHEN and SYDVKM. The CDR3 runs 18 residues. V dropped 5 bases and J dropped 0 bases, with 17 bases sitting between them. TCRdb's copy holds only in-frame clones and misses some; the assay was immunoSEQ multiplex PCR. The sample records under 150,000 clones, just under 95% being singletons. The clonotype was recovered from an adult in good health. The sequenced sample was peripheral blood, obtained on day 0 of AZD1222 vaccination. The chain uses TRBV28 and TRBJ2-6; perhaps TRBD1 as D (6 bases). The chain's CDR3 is CASSNRRTAPSGANVLTF. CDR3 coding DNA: TGTGCCAGCAGTAACAGACGGACAGCTCCCTCTGGGGCCAACGTCCTGACTTTC.